This TCR beta chain was retrieved from a study of T-cell memory formation after mild COVID-19. General study findings and limits: Clones that contracted from day 15 to 85 had balanced CD4/CD8; later expanders were CD4+ biased. Researchers found some responding clones in pre-infection memory, a sign that cross-reactive memory joined.

About this clonotype itself: Its antigen remains unknown.

The V gene lost 5 bases and the J gene lost 4 bases, with 14 bases spanning the gap. The V gene's germline CDR1 is MNHEY and CDR2 SVGEGT. The CDR3 sequence is 14 residues long. 5'RACE with constant-segment primers yielded barcoded, UMI-tagged TCR alpha and TCR beta cDNA libraries. Each CDR3 protein gets one entry after TCRdb re-called the 5' RACE reads with MiXCR. The table lists 350,000 to 500,000 distinct CDR3 sequences, about 20% of them singletons. Specimen: PBMCs or a T cell subset sorted from them (not recorded which). The sequence was collected from a young man who had mild COVID-19 (a few samples of this study predate the infection). Cell type and time point are not known. The V call is TRBV6-2 or TRBV6-3, the J call TRBJ1-1; no definite D call. The chain's CDR3 is CASSTTALGTEAFF. The CDR3 nucleotides are TGTGCCAGCAGTACCACCGCCCTGGGCACTGAAGCTTTCTTT.